This T cell receptor beta chain was identified during a study of blood T cells in healthy people across ages. Together with a sample-barcoded 5' primer, a J-beta primer mix was included in a second PCR lasting about 7 to 12 cycles. TCRdb ran MiXCR on the 5' RACE reads and lists one entry per CDR3 protein. The sample has around 1,000,000 distinct CDR3 sequences, approximately 25% seen once; the top ten hold approximately 0.75%. Trimming removed 2 bases at V and 3 bases at J, with 17 bases between. CDR3 length: 17 amino acids. Germline V lookup: CDR1 SGHAT, CDR2 FQNNGV. Findings of the study overall: Measured against age, TCR beta diversity per million T cells decreased in a roughly linear manner.

In the case of this clonotype: Its target is not known.

This same sample was also part of a study on T cells of mothers and their children. That paper adds: Sequencing got over 8 million TCR beta CDR3 reads from each mother and several million from each child.

V is TRBV11-2 and J is TRBJ2-1, with a possible D match to TRBD1 (6 bases). Sequencing was done on a sample of blood. The sequence was collected from a girl aged 2-10 years in good health. The CDR3 DNA sequence: TGTGCCAGCAGCTTACAACAGGGAGCCAGTTTCTACAATGAGCAGTTCTTC. Its translation is CASSLQQGASFYNEQFF.